Listed here are 31 T cell receptor beta chains from one sample, sequenced in a study of cytomegalovirus exposure and HLA in healthy donors. It was with 60 Vbeta and 13 Jbeta primers that the PCR ran. The method was immunoSEQ multiplex PCR; TCRdb's version includes in-frame clones alone and lacks a portion of them. The sample shows around 300,000 clones, roughly 70% of them seen only once. Sequenced sample: PBMCs. The receptors originated from a female donor in good health and CMV-seronegative.

This chain connects TRBV18 to TRBJ1-2; 7 nucleotides align to TRBD1. V lost 3 bases and J lost 1; bases outside the gene matches: 2. Looked up from germline, CDR1 is KGHSH and CDR2 is LQKENI. The length of the CDR3 is 14 residues. The CDR3 DNA reads TGTGCCAGCTCACCGGGACAGCTTAACTATGGCTACACCTTC. Its translation: CASSPGQLNYGYTF.

The V gene is TRBV11-2, the J gene TRBJ1-1; TRBD1 might be the D (6 bases). The CDR3 length is 14 residues. Trimming took 2 bases from V and 2 from J, leaving 9 bases between them. Germline CDR1 reads SGHAT; CDR2 reads FQNNGV. The CDR3 protein is CASSLWGGNTEAFF. CDR3 in DNA: TGTGCCAGCAGCTTATGGGGGGGCAACACTGAAGCTTTCTTT.

J is TRBJ2-3 and V is TRBV29-1; 7 bases match TRBD2. The CDR3 covers 14 residues. V shed 6 bases and J 6 bases; nucleotides not matched to a gene: 12. CDR1 and CDR2 from the germline V gene are SQVTM and ANQGSEA. Here the CDR3 DNA reads TGCAGCGTACTACCGGGACTACATGCGGATACGCAGTATTTT. Residues: CSVLPGLHADTQYF.

The rearrangement links TRBV6-7 to TRBJ2-2; TRBD1 agrees at 10 bases. TRBV6-7 is given ORF status, its function remaining uncertain. V gave up 4 bases and J gave up 3 bases; unmatched junction bases: 2. The CDR3 has 15 residues. This CDR3 reads CASSWDRGDTGELFF. CDR3 DNA: TGTGCCAGCAGTTGGGACAGGGGAGACACCGGGGAGCTGTTTTTT.

The genes are TRBV11-2 and TRBJ1-4; 10 bases map to TRBD1. V trimming: 2 bases; J trimming: 7 bases; junction bases outside the gene matches: 7. The CDR3 is 16 residues long. Germline loops: CDR1 SGHAT, CDR2 FQNNGV. CDR3 residues: CASSLPGTGVIEKLFF. CDR3 bases: TGTGCCAGCAGCTTACCAGGGACAGGGGTTATTGAAAAACTGTTTTTT.

This rearrangement joins TRBV15 to TRBJ2-3; 9 bases are a match to TRBD2. V lost 5 bases and J lost 3; bases outside the gene matches: 15. The germline gives CDR1 LNHNV, CDR2 YYDKDF (reference sequence). The CDR3 runs 18 residues. CDR3 protein: CATSSLDSSAGGTDTQYF. In nucleotides, the CDR3 is TGTGCCACCAGCTCCCTGGACAGTAGCGCGGGAGGGACAGATACGCAGTATTTT.

About this clone itself: The sample has other DNA sequences that encode this CDR3 too. The chain has TRBV7-6 and TRBJ1-2; D perhaps matches TRBD1 (6 bases). Trimming removed 6 bases at V and 2 bases at J, with 10 bases between. Germline CDR1 SGHVS, CDR2 FNYEAQ. This CDR3 is 13 amino acids long. The CDR3 DNA reads as TGTGCCAGCAGTCCCACAGGGAACTATGGCTACACCTTC. This translates into CASSPTGNYGYTF.

This clone was seen a handful of times. The chain recombines TRBV9 with TRBJ2-2; D is perhaps TRBD1 (6 bases). Germline V gene lookup returns CDR1 SGDLS and CDR2 YYNGEE. V lost 4 bases and J 0 bases, leaving 10 bases between the germline ends. The CDR3 extends over 15 amino acids. CDR3 DNA sequence: TGTGCCAGCAGCTTCAGGGGAGCGAACACCGGGGAGCTGTTTTTT. Translation: CASSFRGANTGELFF.

This clone was observed a few times. The rearrangement joins TRBV19 to TRBJ1-1, with a tentative D call TRBD1 (6 bases). CDR1 and CDR2 (germline): LNHDA, SQIVND (reference sequence). Trimming took off 6 bases at V and 3 bases at J, with 8 bases between the two ends. The CDR3 runs to 12 residues. The CDR3 region is CASSQGHTEAFF. CDR3 bases: TGTGCCAGTAGCCAGGGGCACACTGAAGCTTTCTTT.

This clone was counted only a few times. The junction shows a germline mismatch at one end, possibly a read error. The chain links TRBV7-9 to TRBJ1-1, with a weak D call TRBD1 (5 bases). CDR1 SEHNR and CDR2 FQNEAQ come from the germline V gene (reference sequence). This CDR3 has 12 amino acids. The CDR3 DNA reads TGTTCCAGCAGCTACCAGGGCCCTGAAGCTTTCTTT. It specifies CSSSYQGPEAFF.

The V and J genes are TRBV6-5 and TRBJ2-6; D unclear. Per germline, CDR1 MNHEY and CDR2 SVGAGI. The CDR3 has 12 amino acids. The ends were cut back, 9 bases at V and 2 bases at J, with 5 bases in the middle. The CDR3 loop reads CASTAGANVLTF. The CDR3 bases are TGTGCCAGTACGGCTGGGGCCAACGTCCTGACTTTC.

This chain uses TRBV27 with TRBJ2-2; maybe TRBD2 (5 bases). The CDR3 is made up of 12 amino acids. V was pared by 10 bases and J by 7 bases, with 13 bases between. Germline V gene lookup returns CDR1 MNHEY and CDR2 SMNVEV (reference sequence). The DNA for the CDR3 is TGTGCCACCAGCGGTACAGTCGGGGAGCTGTTTTTT. It codes for CATSGTVGELFF.

This chain uses TRBV27 with TRBJ2-7; weak D call: TRBD2 (5 bases). The CDR3 extends over 14 amino acids. The V and J ends lost 3 bases and 6 bases respectively, with 15 bases between them. Germline CDR1 is MNHEY and CDR2 is SMNVEV (reference sequence). CDR3 bases: TGTGCCAGCAGTTTCTTGGGCGGCCGGGGCGAGCAGTACTTC. Protein sequence: CASSFLGGRGEQYF.

This chain links TRBV11-2 with TRBJ2-1, with 10 nucleotides matching TRBD2. CDR1 and CDR2 from the germline V gene are SGHAT and FQNNGV. CDR3 length equals 16 residues. Trimming took 1 base from V and 3 from J; bases not matched to a gene: 3. The CDR3 protein is CASSLVSGGGYNEQFF. The CDR3 bases are TGTGCCAGCAGCTTAGTCAGCGGGGGGGGCTACAATGAGCAGTTCTTC.

The rearrangement joins TRBV27 to TRBJ2-1; TRBD1 is a possible D gene (7 bases). The V gene's germline CDR1 is MNHEY and CDR2 SMNVEV (reference sequence). V lost 3 bases to trimming and J lost 8 bases, with 17 bases between them. This CDR3 region has 15 residues. The CDR3 DNA reads TGTGCCAGCAGTTTTGGGGCAGGGGGGACTGATGAGCAGTTCTTC. Translated: CASSFGAGGTDEQFF.

This chain uses TRBV10-3 with TRBJ2-3; D is uncertain. Per germline, CDR1 ENHRY and CDR2 SYGVKD. The CDR3 extends over 12 amino acids. The V gene lost 4 bases and the J gene lost 0 bases, with 2 bases spanning the gap. The CDR3 is CAISVSTDTQYF. Here the CDR3 DNA reads TGTGCCATCAGTGTAAGCACAGATACGCAGTATTTT.

V is TRBV15 and J is TRBJ2-6; the match to TRBD1 covers 8 bases. J gave up 4 bases and V 6 bases, and 8 bases lay outside the gene matches. This CDR3 contains 16 residues. Germline V CDR1 and CDR2: LNHNV, YYDKDF (reference sequence). CDR3 protein: CATRDRVVDGANVLTF. The CDR3 DNA sequence: TGTGCCACCAGGGACAGGGTAGTGGACGGGGCCAACGTCCTGACTTTC. The whole variable domain, filled in from reference TRBV15 and TRBJ2-6, reads DAMVIQNPRYQVTQFGKPVTLSCSQTLNHNVMYWYQQKSSQAPKLLFHYYDKDFNNEADTPDNFQSRRPNTSFCFLDIRSPGLGDTAMYLCATRDRVVDGANVLTFGAGSRLTVL.

The genes are TRBV5-1 and TRBJ2-7; 9 bases fit TRBD1. Germline CDR1 and CDR2: SGHRS and YFSETQ. CDR3 length: 14 amino acids. The V and J ends lost 4 bases and 4 bases, in that order; junction bases with no gene match: 6. CDR3 in amino acids: CASSPDRGDYEQYF. CDR3 DNA sequence: TGCGCCAGCAGCCCGGACAGGGGTGATTACGAGCAGTACTTC. Complete variable domain (other parts from reference TRBV5-1 and TRBJ2-7): KAGVTQTPRYLIKTRGQQVTLSCSPISGHRSVSWYQQTPGQGLQFLFEYFSETQRNKGNFPGRFSGRQFSNSRSEMNVSTLELGDSALYLCASSPDRGDYEQYFGPGTRLTVT.

This chain uses TRBV29-1 with TRBJ2-1; a possible D gene is TRBD1 (6 bases). The CDR3 loop spans 15 amino acids. In germline, CDR1 is SQVTM, CDR2 ANQGSEA. Between the trimmed V and J ends, which lost 0 bases and 6 bases, there was a span of 15 bases. CDR3: CSVEDPDRSSNEQFF. Written as DNA, the CDR3 is TGCAGCGTTGAAGATCCCGACAGGTCCAGCAATGAGCAGTTCTTC.

This clone was seen at least ten times. This rearrangement joins TRBV6-5 to TRBJ2-7; 7 nucleotides align to TRBD2. V shed 6 bases and J 7 bases; nucleotides not matched to a gene: 15. Germline-derived CDR1 and CDR2 are MNHEY and SVGAGI. This CDR3 spans 15 amino acids. In DNA form, the CDR3 reads TGTGCCAGCAGCCCCTCCAAGGGACTACCAAGGGAGCAGTACTTC. It codes for CASSPSKGLPREQYF.

The J gene is TRBJ2-7, the V gene TRBV11-2; TRBD1 matches 9 bases. The length of the CDR3 is 13 residues. With V trimmed by 8 bases and J by 3 bases, 5 bases remained unmatched. Per germline, CDR1 SGHAT and CDR2 FQNNGV. CDR3 protein: CASRWDRDYEQYF. In nucleotides, the CDR3 is TGTGCCAGCCGATGGGACAGGGACTACGAGCAGTACTTC.

The rearrangement joins TRBV11-2 to TRBJ1-1, with D unclear. This CDR3 has 11 amino acids. Germline CDR1 and CDR2: SGHAT and FQNNGV. V was pared by 6 bases and J by 7 bases, with 9 bases between. Here the CDR3 DNA reads TGTGCCAGCAGTTCTTATCTTGAAGCTTTCTTT. It specifies CASSSYLEAFF.

This CDR3 is CASSEEGEGMYEQFF. The CDR3 nucleotides are TGTGCCAGCAGTGAAGAGGGGGAGGGCATGTATGAGCAGTTCTTC. The rearrangement joins TRBV6-4 to TRBJ2-1; TRBD2 is a possible D gene (7 bases). Germline V gene sequence: CDR1 MRHNA, CDR2 SNTAGT. The V end was cut by 3 bases, the J end by 8 bases, with 17 bases between. The CDR3 is made up of 15 amino acids.

The chain's CDR3 is CASKRGGATGELFF. CDR3 DNA sequence: TGTGCCAGCAAAAGGGGGGGAGCCACCGGGGAGCTGTTTTTT. The gene calls are TRBV25-1 and TRBJ2-2, with TRBD2 as a possible D gene (7 bases). V dropped 7 bases and J dropped 4 bases, with 13 bases sitting between them. Germline lookup yields CDR1 MGHDK and CDR2 SYGVNS. CDR3 length: 14 residues. Using reference TRBV25-1 and TRBJ2-2 for the parts outside the CDR3, the full variable domain is EADIYQTPRYLVIGTGKKITLECSQTMGHDKMYWYQQDPGMELHLIHYSYGVNSTEKGDLSSESTVSRIRTEHFPLTLESARPSHTSQYLCASKRGGATGELFFGEGSRLTVL.

The chain has TRBV4-1 and TRBJ2-5; the match to TRBD2 covers 7 bases. After removal of 0 bases from V and 5 bases from J, the junction contained 6 bases not matched to a gene. There are 15 residues in the CDR3. Germline CDR1 and CDR2: MGHRA and YSYEKL. CDR3 DNA sequence: TGCGCCAGCAGCCAAGAGGCTAGCGGATGGGAGACCCAGTACTTC. This codes for CASSQEASGWETQYF.

The genes are TRBV7-2 and TRBJ2-7, with 7 bases aligning to TRBD1. CDR3 length equals 20 residues. The junction had 19 bases not matched to a gene; V was cut back by 0 bases and J by 2 bases. The germline gives CDR1 SGHTA, CDR2 FQGNSA. Here the CDR3 DNA reads TGTGCCAGCAGCTTAGCGTTCAGGACATACAGGGGTGCTCCAACCTACGAGCAGTACTTC. It is translated as CASSLAFRTYRGAPTYEQYF.

The rearrangement joins TRBV15 to TRBJ2-1; 8 bases align to TRBD2. J lost 9 bases, V lost 3 bases, and 7 bases had no gene match. The CDR3 sequence is 14 residues long. In germline, CDR1 is LNHNV, CDR2 YYDKDF (reference sequence). Here the CDR3 reads CATSSQTGGSEQFF. The CDR3 DNA sequence: TGTGCCACCAGCAGCCAGACGGGAGGGAGTGAGCAGTTCTTC.

The chain links TRBV2 to TRBJ2-7, with 7 positions matching TRBD2. Germline V gives CDR1 SNHLY, CDR2 FYNNEI. The trim removed 5 bases at V and 2 bases at J, leaving 0 bases unmatched. The CDR3 covers 12 residues. The CDR3 is CASSREAYEQYF. DNA of the CDR3: TGTGCCAGCAGTCGGGAGGCCTACGAGCAGTACTTC.

The genes are TRBV6-1 and TRBJ2-1; 7 nucleotides match TRBD2. CDR1 is MNHNS and CDR2 is SASEGT in the germline V gene. CDR3 length: 14 amino acids. Trimming at V came to 6 bases and at J to 6 bases, leaving 8 bases not matched to a gene. CDR3 region: CASRGEGRANEQFF. The CDR3 DNA reads TGTGCCAGCAGGGGGGAGGGGAGGGCCAATGAGCAGTTCTTC.

To note about this clone: The same CDR3 arises from other DNA sequences in this sample as well. The CDR3 spells CASSKTGGYGYTF. The CDR3 region has the DNA TGTGCCAGCAGCAAAACAGGGGGTTATGGCTACACCTTC. The chain employs TRBV21-1 and TRBJ1-2; no DNA check was done on the table's D call, TRBD1. TRBV21-1 is an annotated pseudogene. The CDR3 is 13 residues long.

The chain joins TRBV5-1 to TRBJ1-4, with D uncertain. V was trimmed by 2 bases and J by 1 base, leaving 6 bases between them. This CDR3 has 14 amino acids. CDR1 is SGHRS, CDR2 YFSETQ, per germline. DNA of the CDR3: TGCGCCAGCAGCTTCCGAGGAACTAATGAAAAACTGTTTTTT. This gives the protein CASSFRGTNEKLFF.